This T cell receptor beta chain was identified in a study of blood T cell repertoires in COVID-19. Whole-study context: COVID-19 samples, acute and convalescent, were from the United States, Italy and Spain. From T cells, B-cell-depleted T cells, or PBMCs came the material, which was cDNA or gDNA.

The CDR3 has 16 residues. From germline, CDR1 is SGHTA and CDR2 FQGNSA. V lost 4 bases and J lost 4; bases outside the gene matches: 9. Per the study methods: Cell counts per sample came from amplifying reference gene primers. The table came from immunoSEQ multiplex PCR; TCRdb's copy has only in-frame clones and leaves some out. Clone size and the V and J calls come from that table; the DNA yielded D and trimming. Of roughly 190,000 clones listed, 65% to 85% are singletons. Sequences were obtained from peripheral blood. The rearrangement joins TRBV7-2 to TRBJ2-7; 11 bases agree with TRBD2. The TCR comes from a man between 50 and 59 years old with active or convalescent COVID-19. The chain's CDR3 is CASSSRASGRRYEQYF. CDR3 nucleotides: TGTGCCAGCAGCTCCCGGGCTAGCGGGAGGAGGTACGAGCAGTACTTC.